This is a list of T cell receptor beta chains from one sample in a study of cytomegalovirus exposure and HLA in healthy donors. This table comes from immunoSEQ multiplex PCR, and its TCRdb copy is limited to in-frame clones, with some not included. The sample carries fewer than 250,000 clones, roughly 86% recorded once. The sample taken for sequencing was PBMCs. The receptors stem from a man between 35 and 55 years old in good health and CMV-seropositive. Both conserved end residues are part of each CDR3. A D gene is named only where the DNA matches it firmly. Clone size, where shown, is once, few, many, or a class for clones that have expanded.

D: .; length: 15; V: TRBV28; J: TRBJ1-5; size: .; CDR3: CASSTRERAYQPQHF; DNA: TGTGCCAGCAGTACTCGCGAGAGGGCTTATCAGCCCCAGCATTTT
D: TRBD2; length: 16; V: TRBV7-6; J: TRBJ2-3; size: .; CDR3: CASSSGLAGATDTQYF; DNA: TGTGCCAGCAGTTCGGGACTAGCGGGGGCCACAGATACGCAGTATTTT
D: TRBD1; length: 14; V: TRBV15; J: TRBJ1-4; size: .; CDR3: CATSRLGQGEKLFF; DNA: TGTGCCACCAGCAGATTAGGACAGGGTGAAAAACTGTTTTTT
D: .; length: 15; V: TRBV5-4; J: TRBJ1-6; size: .; CDR3: CAAGQGSSYNSPLHF; DNA: TGTGCCGCGGGGCAGGGAAGCTCCTATAATTCACCCCTCCACTTT
D: TRBD1; length: 14; V: TRBV2; J: TRBJ1-5; size: .; CDR3: CASSEQGAYQPQHF; DNA: TGTGCCAGCAGTGAACAGGGGGCGTATCAGCCCCAGCATTTT
D: TRBD2; length: 16; V: TRBV5-4; J: TRBJ2-1; size: .; CDR3: CASSLGGLAGHNEQFF; DNA: TGTGCCAGCAGCTTGGGGGGACTAGCGGGTCACAATGAGCAGTTCTTC
D: TRBD2; length: 15; V: TRBV28; J: TRBJ2-7; size: .; CDR3: CASSSGGGDYGEQYF; DNA: TGTGCCAGCAGTTCCGGCGGGGGGGACTATGGGGAGCAGTACTTC
D: .; length: 15; V: TRBV28; J: TRBJ1-2; size: .; CDR3: CASSLPGSGSYGYTF; DNA: TGTGCCAGCAGTTTACCAGGTTCGGGGTCCTATGGCTACACCTTC
D: TRBD1; length: 16; V: TRBV7-2; J: TRBJ1-6; size: .; CDR3: CASSLAQTGSNSPLHF; DNA: TGTGCCAGCAGCTTAGCGCAGACAGGGTCTAATTCACCCCTCCACTTT
D: .; length: 15; V: TRBV27; J: TRBJ2-7; size: .; CDR3: CASSLSSGEAYEQYF; DNA: TGTGCCAGCAGTTTATCGTCGGGGGAAGCCTACGAGCAGTACTTC
D: .; length: 14; V: TRBV6-1; J: TRBJ2-7; size: .; CDR3: CASSVTAVLYEQYF; DNA: TGTGCCAGCAGTGTCACAGCCGTTCTCTACGAGCAGTACTTC
D: .; length: 13; V: TRBV28; J: TRBJ1-5; size: once; CDR3: CASEDTSNQPQHF; DNA: TGTGCCAGTGAGGACACCAGCAATCAGCCCCAGCATTTT
D: .; length: 14; V: TRBV6-6; J: TRBJ1-1; size: .; CDR3: CASSYSQGNTEAFF; DNA: TGTGCCAGCAGTTACTCTCAGGGAAACACTGAAGCTTTCTTT
D: .; length: 16; V: TRBV28; J: TRBJ1-1; size: .; CDR3: CASGAVGELMNTEAFF; DNA: TGTGCCAGCGGGGCAGTTGGGGAACTTATGAACACTGAAGCTTTCTTT
D: .; length: 11; V: TRBV19; J: TRBJ2-2; size: .; CDR3: CASSTTGELFF; DNA: TGTGCCAGTAGTACGACAGGGGAGCTGTTTTTT
D: .; length: 15; V: TRBV7-9; J: TRBJ1-1; size: few; CDR3: CASSLGITGDTEAFF; DNA: TGTGCCAGCAGCTTAGGAATCACCGGGGACACTGAAGCTTTCTTT
D: TRBD1; length: 14; V: TRBV5-1; J: TRBJ1-1; size: .; CDR3: CASTVQGSVAEAFF; DNA: TGCGCCAGCACCGTACAGGGGTCTGTCGCTGAAGCTTTCTTT
D: TRBD1; length: 16; V: TRBV5-1; J: TRBJ1-5; size: .; CDR3: CASSLGTGGLNQPQHF; DNA: TGCGCCAGCAGCTTGGGGACAGGGGGCCTAAATCAGCCCCAGCATTTT
D: .; length: 15; V: TRBV7-9; J: TRBJ1-4; size: .; CDR3: CASSYGGVMDEKLFF; DNA: TGTGCCAGCAGCTACGGAGGGGTCATGGATGAAAAACTGTTTTTT
D: .; length: 14; V: TRBV4-3; J: TRBJ2-1; size: few; CDR3: CASSQERKYNEQFF; DNA: TGCGCCAGCAGCCAAGAGCGGAAGTACAATGAGCAGTTCTTC
D: .; length: 14; V: TRBV5-4; J: TRBJ1-1; size: .; CDR3: CASSRQAMNTEAFF; DNA: TGTGCCAGCAGCCGACAGGCCATGAACACTGAAGCTTTCTTT
D: TRBD2; length: 17; V: TRBV6-1; J: TRBJ2-1; size: few; CDR3: CASSEESSGGAFNEQFF; DNA: TGTGCCAGCAGTGAAGAGTCTAGCGGGGGGGCCTTTAATGAGCAGTTCTTC
D: TRBD1; length: 15; V: TRBV18; J: TRBJ2-2; size: .; CDR3: CASSPRDRNTGELFF; DNA: TGTGCCAGCTCACCCCGGGACAGGAACACCGGGGAGCTGTTTTTT
D: .; length: 15; V: TRBV5-1; J: TRBJ1-1; size: .; CDR3: CASSLDQEVRTPAFF; DNA: TGCGCCAGCAGCTTGGATCAGGAGGTACGGACTCCGGCTTTCTTT
D: TRBD2; length: 15; V: TRBV6-1; J: TRBJ2-2; size: .; CDR3: CASRSTTRETGELFF; DNA: TGTGCCAGCAGGTCCACCACGCGGGAGACCGGGGAGCTGTTTTTT
D: TRBD1; length: 15; V: TRBV5-1; J: TRBJ2-5; size: once; CDR3: CASSLGSGGLETQYF; DNA: TGCGCCAGCAGCCTAGGTTCAGGGGGCCTAGAGACCCAGTACTTC
D: TRBD1; length: 15; V: TRBV6-1; J: TRBJ2-3; size: .; CDR3: CASSKTGNRADTQYF; DNA: TGTGCCAGCAGCAAGACAGGGAACCGCGCAGATACGCAGTATTTT
D: .; length: 13; V: TRBV2; J: TRBJ2-7; size: once; CDR3: CASSINRPYEQYF; DNA: TGTGCCAGCAGTATCAACAGACCCTACGAGCAGTACTTC
D: TRBD1; length: 17; V: TRBV2; J: TRBJ2-2; size: .; CDR3: CASSTGQGIANTGELFF; DNA: TGTGCCAGCAGCACCGGACAGGGGATCGCGAACACCGGGGAGCTGTTTTTT
D: TRBD2; length: 14; V: TRBV9; J: TRBJ2-5; size: .; CDR3: CASSVRGLAETQYF; DNA: TGTGCCAGCAGCGTGCGAGGACTAGCAGAGACCCAGTACTTC
D: .; length: 16; V: TRBV7-8; J: TRBJ1-5; size: .; CDR3: CASSSPTAYSNQPQHF; DNA: TGTGCCAGCAGCTCGCCGACAGCCTATAGCAATCAGCCCCAGCATTTT
D: TRBD1; length: 16; V: TRBV28; J: TRBJ2-7; size: once; CDR3: CASSPTGTGSSYEQYF; DNA: TGTGCCAGCAGCCCCACCGGGACAGGGAGCTCCTACGAGCAGTACTTC
D: .; length: 12; V: TRBV2; J: TRBJ2-1; size: .; CDR3: CAGGSDYNEQFF; DNA: TGTGCCGGTGGTAGCGACTACAATGAGCAGTTCTTC
D: .; length: 14; V: TRBV7-8; J: TRBJ2-2; size: .; CDR3: CASSQRRDTGELFF; DNA: TGTGCCAGCAGCCAGCGGCGGGACACCGGGGAGCTGTTTTTT
D: TRBD1; length: 15; V: TRBV9; J: TRBJ1-4; size: many; CDR3: CASSVGQGQAEKLFF; DNA: TGTGCCAGCAGCGTAGGGCAGGGACAGGCTGAAAAACTGTTTTTT